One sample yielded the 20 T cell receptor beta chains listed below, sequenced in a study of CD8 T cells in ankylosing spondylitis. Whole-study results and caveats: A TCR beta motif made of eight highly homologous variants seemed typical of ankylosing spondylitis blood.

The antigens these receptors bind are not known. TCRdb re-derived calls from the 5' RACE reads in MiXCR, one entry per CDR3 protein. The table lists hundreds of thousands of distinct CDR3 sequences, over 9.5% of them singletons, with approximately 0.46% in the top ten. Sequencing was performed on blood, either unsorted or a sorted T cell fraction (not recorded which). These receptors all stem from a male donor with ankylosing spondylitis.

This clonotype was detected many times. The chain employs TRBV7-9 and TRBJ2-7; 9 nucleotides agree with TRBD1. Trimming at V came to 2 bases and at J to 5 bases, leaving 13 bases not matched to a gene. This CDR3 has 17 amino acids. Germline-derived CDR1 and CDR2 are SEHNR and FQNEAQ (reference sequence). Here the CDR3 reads CASSLLPTGTGSDEQYF. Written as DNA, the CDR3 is TGTGCCAGCAGCTTACTACCCACCGGGACAGGGAGTGACGAGCAGTACTTC.

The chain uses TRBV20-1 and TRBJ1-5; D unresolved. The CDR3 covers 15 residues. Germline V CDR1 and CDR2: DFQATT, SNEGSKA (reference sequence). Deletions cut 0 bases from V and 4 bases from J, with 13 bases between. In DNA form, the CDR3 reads TGCAGTGCTAGAGACGGACCCTATTGGAATCAGCCCCAGCATTTT. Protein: CSARDGPYWNQPQHF.

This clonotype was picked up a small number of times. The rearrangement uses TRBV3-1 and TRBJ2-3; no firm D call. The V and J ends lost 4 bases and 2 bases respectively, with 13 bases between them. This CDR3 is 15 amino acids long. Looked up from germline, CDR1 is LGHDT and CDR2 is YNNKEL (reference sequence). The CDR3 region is CASSPLISYTDTQYF. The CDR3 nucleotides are TGTGCCAGCAGCCCACTCATAAGTTACACAGATACGCAGTATTTT.

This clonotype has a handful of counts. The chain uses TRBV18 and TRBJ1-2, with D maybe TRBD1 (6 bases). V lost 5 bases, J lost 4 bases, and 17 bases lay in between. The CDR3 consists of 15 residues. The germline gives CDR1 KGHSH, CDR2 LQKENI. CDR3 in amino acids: CASSTTGTPLYGYTF. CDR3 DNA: TGTGCCAGCTCAACTACAGGGACCCCACTCTATGGCTACACCTTC.

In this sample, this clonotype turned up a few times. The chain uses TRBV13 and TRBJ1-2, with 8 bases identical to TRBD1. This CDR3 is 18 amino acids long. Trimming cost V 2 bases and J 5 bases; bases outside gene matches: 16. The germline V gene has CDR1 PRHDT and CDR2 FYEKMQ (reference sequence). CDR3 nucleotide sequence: TGTGCCAGCAGCTTACTCCTACACCGAGGACAGGGAATGTATGGCTACACCTTC. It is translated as CASSLLLHRGQGMYGYTF.

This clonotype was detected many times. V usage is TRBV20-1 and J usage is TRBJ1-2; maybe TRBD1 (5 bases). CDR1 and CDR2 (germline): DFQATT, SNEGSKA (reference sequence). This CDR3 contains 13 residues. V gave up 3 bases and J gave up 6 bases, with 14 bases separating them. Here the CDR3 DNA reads TGCAGTGCTAGTCCTGAACCGGGGCATGGCTACACCTTC. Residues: CSASPEPGHGYTF.

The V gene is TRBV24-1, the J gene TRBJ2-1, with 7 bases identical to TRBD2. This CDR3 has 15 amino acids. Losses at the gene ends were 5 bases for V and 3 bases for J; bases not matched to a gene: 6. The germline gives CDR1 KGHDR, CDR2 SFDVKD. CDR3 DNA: TGTGCCACCAGTGCCCATGGGGGGGGCTACAATGAGCAGTTCTTC. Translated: CATSAHGGGYNEQFF.

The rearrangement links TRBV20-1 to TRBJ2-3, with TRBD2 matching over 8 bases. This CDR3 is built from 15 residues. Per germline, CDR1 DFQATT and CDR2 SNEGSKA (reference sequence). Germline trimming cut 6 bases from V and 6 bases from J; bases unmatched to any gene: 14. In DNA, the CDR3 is TGCAGTGCCATCAGGAAGCGGGGGTCGACGGATACGCAGTATTTT. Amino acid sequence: CSAIRKRGSTDTQYF.

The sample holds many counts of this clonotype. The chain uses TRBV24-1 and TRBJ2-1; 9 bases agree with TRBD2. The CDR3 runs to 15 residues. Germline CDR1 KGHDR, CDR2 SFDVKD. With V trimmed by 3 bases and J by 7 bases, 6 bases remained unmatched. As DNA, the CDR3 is TGTGCCACCAGTGATCTTGCGGGAGGGCCAAATGAGCAGTTCTTC. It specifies CATSDLAGGPNEQFF.

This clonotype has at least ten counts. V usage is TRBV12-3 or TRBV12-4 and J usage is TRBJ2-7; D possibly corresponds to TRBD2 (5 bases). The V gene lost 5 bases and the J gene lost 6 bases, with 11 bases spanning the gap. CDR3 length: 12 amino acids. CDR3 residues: CASSKLVIEQYF. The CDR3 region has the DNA TGTGCCAGCAGTAAACTAGTCATCGAGCAGTACTTC.

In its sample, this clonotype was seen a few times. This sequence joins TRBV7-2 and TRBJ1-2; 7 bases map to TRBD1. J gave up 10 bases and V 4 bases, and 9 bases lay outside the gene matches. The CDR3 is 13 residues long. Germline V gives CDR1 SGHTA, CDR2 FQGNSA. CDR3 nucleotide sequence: TGTGCCAGCAGCTATACAGGGGTAGGGGACTACACCTTC. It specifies CASSYTGVGDYTF. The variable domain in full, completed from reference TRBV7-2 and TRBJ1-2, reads GAGVSQSPSNKVTEKGKDVELRCDPISGHTALYWYRQSLGQGLEFLIYFQGNSAPDKSGLPSDRFSAERTGGSVSTLTIQRTQQEDSAVYLCASSYTGVGDYTFGSGTRLTVV.

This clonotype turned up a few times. The CDR3 loop is CASSPRDPNYEQYF. The CDR3 DNA follows: TGTGCCAGCAGCCCCCGGGACCCAAACTACGAGCAGTACTTC. V gene TRBV4-2 combines with J gene TRBJ2-7; either TRBD1 or TRBD2 may supply D (5 bases each). The V end lost 4 bases, the J end lost 3 bases, and 13 bases lay between the germline ends. The CDR3 contains 14 residues. From germline, CDR1 is LGHNA and CDR2 YNFKEQ.

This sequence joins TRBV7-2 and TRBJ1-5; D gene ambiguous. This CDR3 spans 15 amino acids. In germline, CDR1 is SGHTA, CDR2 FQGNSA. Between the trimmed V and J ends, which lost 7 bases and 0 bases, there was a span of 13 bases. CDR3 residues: CASTREGYSNQPQHF. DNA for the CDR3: TGTGCCAGCACCCGAGAGGGTTATAGCAATCAGCCCCAGCATTTT.

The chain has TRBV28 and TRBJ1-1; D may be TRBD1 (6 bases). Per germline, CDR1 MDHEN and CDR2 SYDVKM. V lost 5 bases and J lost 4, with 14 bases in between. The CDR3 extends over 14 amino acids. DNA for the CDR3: TGTGCCAGCAGTGGTACAGGGATCGTCACTGAAGCTTTCTTT. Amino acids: CASSGTGIVTEAFF. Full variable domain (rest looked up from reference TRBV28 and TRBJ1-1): DVKVTQSSRYLVKRTGEKVFLECVQDMDHENMFWYRQDPGLGLRLIYFSYDVKMKEKGDIPEGYSVSREKKERFSLILESASTNQTSMYLCASSGTGIVTEAFFGQGTRLTVV.

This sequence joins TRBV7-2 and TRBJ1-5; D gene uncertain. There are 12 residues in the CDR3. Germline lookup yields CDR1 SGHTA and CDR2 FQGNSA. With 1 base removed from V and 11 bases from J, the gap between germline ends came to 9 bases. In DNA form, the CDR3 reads TGTGCCAGCAGCTTAGAGAGGCAGGCCCAGCATTTT. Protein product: CASSLERQAQHF.

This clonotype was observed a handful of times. The CDR3, as DNA: TGTGCCAGCAGTGATCAGATGAACACTGAAGCTTTCTTT. Translated: CASSDQMNTEAFF. J is TRBJ1-1 and V is TRBV2; D remains ambiguous. The CDR3 is made up of 13 amino acids. Trimming took off 3 bases at V and 0 bases at J, with 5 bases between the two ends. CDR1 is SNHLY, CDR2 FYNNEI, per germline.

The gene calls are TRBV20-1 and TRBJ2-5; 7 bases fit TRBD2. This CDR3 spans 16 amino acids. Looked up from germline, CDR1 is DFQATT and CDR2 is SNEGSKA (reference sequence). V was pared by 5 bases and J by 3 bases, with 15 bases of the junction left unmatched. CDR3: CSAFKRRAGEEETQYF. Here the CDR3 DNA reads TGCAGTGCTTTCAAAAGACGGGCGGGAGAGGAAGAGACCCAGTACTTC.

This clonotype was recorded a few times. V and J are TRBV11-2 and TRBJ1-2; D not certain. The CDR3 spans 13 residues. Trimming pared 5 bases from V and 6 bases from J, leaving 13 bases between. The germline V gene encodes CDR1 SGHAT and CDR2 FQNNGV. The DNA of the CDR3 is TGTGCCAGCAGCCCCCCATTCAAACATGGCTACACCTTC. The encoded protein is CASSPPFKHGYTF.

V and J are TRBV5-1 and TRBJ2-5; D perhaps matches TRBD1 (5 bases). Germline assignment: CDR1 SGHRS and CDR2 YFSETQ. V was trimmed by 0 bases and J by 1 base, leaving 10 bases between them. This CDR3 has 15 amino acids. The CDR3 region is CASSLADSLQETQYF. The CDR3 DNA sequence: TGCGCCAGCAGCTTGGCAGACAGCCTCCAAGAGACCCAGTACTTC. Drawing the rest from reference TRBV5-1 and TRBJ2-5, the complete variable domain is KAGVTQTPRYLIKTRGQQVTLSCSPISGHRSVSWYQQTPGQGLQFLFEYFSETQRNKGNFPGRFSGRQFSNSRSEMNVSTLELGDSALYLCASSLADSLQETQYFGPGTRLLVL.

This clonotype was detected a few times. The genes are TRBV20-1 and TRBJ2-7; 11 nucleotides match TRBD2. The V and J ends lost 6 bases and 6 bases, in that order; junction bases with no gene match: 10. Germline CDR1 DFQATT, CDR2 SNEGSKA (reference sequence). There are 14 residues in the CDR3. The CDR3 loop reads CSAKRTSGPSEQYF. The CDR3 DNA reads TGCAGTGCCAAAAGGACTAGCGGGCCTTCCGAGCAGTACTTC.